Listed below are T cell receptor beta chains from one sample, sequenced in a study of blood T cell repertoires in COVID-19. Assay used: immunoSEQ multiplex PCR; TCRdb lists only in-frame clones, some missing. Of around 300,000 clones listed, around 88% are singletons. The sample taken for sequencing was peripheral blood. The receptors come from a woman aged 70-85 years with COVID-19, enrolled during active disease. Each CDR3 is given with its conserved first and last residue. Fields, in order: V gene, D gene, clone size, J gene, CDR3 DNA, CDR3 protein. A D gene is named only where the DNA matches it firmly. Some rows mark clone size as missing; the rest say once, few, many or name a class of expanded clone.

V: TRBV28
D: TRBD1
size: NA
J: TRBJ1-2
DNA: TGTGCCAGCAGTTTATTATCAGGGGGTGGTTATGGCTACACCTTC
CDR3: CASSLLSGGGYGYTF

V: TRBV7-2
D: NA
size: NA
J: TRBJ1-1
DNA: TGTGCCAGCAGCTTAGTAGCGAACACTGAAGCTTTCTTT
CDR3: CASSLVANTEAFF

V: TRBV5-1
D: TRBD1
size: NA
J: TRBJ1-2
DNA: TGCGCCAGCAGCGACGGGACAGGGTCTAACTATGGCTACACCTTC
CDR3: CASSDGTGSNYGYTF

V: TRBV25-1
D: TRBD2
size: few
J: TRBJ2-1
DNA: TGTGCCAGCAGTGAATCGGGAGGGGGCTCCTACAATGAGCAGTTCTTC
CDR3: CASSESGGGSYNEQFF

V: TRBV19
D: TRBD2
size: once
J: TRBJ2-2
DNA: TGTGCCAGTAGTTTTTTAGCGGGGGCCCACACCGGGGAGCTGTTTTTT
CDR3: CASSFLAGAHTGELFF

V: TRBV27
D: TRBD1
size: NA
J: TRBJ1-5
DNA: TGTGCCAGCAGTCGGGACAGGGGTAATCAGCCCCAGCATTTT
CDR3: CASSRDRGNQPQHF

V: TRBV6-5
D: TRBD1
size: NA
J: TRBJ2-7
DNA: TGTGCCAGCAGCCGGACAGGGGGCAATAACGAGCAGTACTTC
CDR3: CASSRTGGNNEQYF

V: TRBV9
D: TRBD1
size: NA
J: TRBJ1-6
DNA: TGTGCCAGCAGCAAAGAGGGACAGGGCGGCTCACCCCTCCACTTT
CDR3: CASSKEGQGGSPLHF

V: TRBV12-3/TRBV12-4
D: TRBD1
size: NA
J: TRBJ2-1
DNA: TGTGCCAGCAGTCAAGGGGACAGGGATTTCTTC
CDR3: CASSQGDRDFF

V: TRBV4-1
D: NA
size: NA
J: TRBJ1-4
DNA: TGCGCCAGCAAGGACCCGGGGTCTAATGAAAAACTGTTTTTT
CDR3: CASKDPGSNEKLFF

V: TRBV2
D: TRBD2
size: NA
J: TRBJ2-7
DNA: TGTGCCAGCAGTGAAGAAGGTAGCGGGGGAGTTTACGAGCAGTACTTC
CDR3: CASSEEGSGGVYEQYF

V: TRBV9
D: NA
size: NA
J: TRBJ2-7
DNA: TGTGCCAGCAGCGTAGCAGGGGGGCCTACCTACGAGCAGTACTTC
CDR3: CASSVAGGPTYEQYF

V: TRBV7-8
D: NA
size: few
J: TRBJ1-6
DNA: TGTGCCAGCAGCCTGGTGGGAGGTTCACCCCTCCACTTT
CDR3: CASSLVGGSPLHF

V: TRBV6-5
D: NA
size: few
J: TRBJ2-3
DNA: TGTGCCAGCAGTTTGGGGGGAGATACGCAGTATTTT
CDR3: CASSLGGDTQYF

V: TRBV5-1
D: NA
size: once
J: TRBJ1-1
DNA: TGCGCCAGCAGCCCACGGACAGAAAACACTGAAGCTTTCTTT
CDR3: CASSPRTENTEAFF

V: TRBV28
D: NA
size: NA
J: TRBJ1-1
DNA: TGTGCCAGCACCACCGGCGGGACCGAAGCTTTCTTT
CDR3: CASTTGGTEAFF

V: TRBV12-5
D: NA
size: once
J: TRBJ1-5
DNA: TGTGCTAGTGGTTTGGTAATCGCGGGTTTTCTAGATCAGCCCCAGCATTTT
CDR3: CASGLVIAGFLDQPQHF

V: TRBV5-1
D: NA
size: NA
J: TRBJ1-1
DNA: TGCGCCAGCAGCTTGAATGGTGAGAAAGCTTTCTTT
CDR3: CASSLNGEKAFF

V: TRBV27
D: NA
size: NA
J: TRBJ1-5
DNA: TGTGCCAGCAGTTTAAAGTCCGGTGCTAATCAGCCCCAGCATTTT
CDR3: CASSLKSGANQPQHF

V: TRBV6-5
D: NA
size: NA
J: TRBJ1-2
DNA: TGTGCCAGCAGTCCCGCAGGGAGGAGCTATGGCTACACCTTC
CDR3: CASSPAGRSYGYTF

V: TRBV27
D: NA
size: NA
J: TRBJ2-7
DNA: TGTGCCAGCAGTTTAACTGTATCCTACGAGCAGTACTTC
CDR3: CASSLTVSYEQYF

V: TRBV7-3
D: NA
size: NA
J: TRBJ2-2
DNA: TGTGCCAGCAGCGCCGGGCAGGGAACCGGGGAGCTGTTTTTT
CDR3: CASSAGQGTGELFF

V: TRBV3-1/TRBV3-2
D: TRBD1
size: NA
J: TRBJ2-1
DNA: TGTGCCAGCAGCCAAGATCGAGGGGGCGCGGTTTTCAATGAGCAGTTCTTC
CDR3: CASSQDRGGAVFNEQFF

V: TRBV24-1
D: NA
size: NA
J: TRBJ2-5
DNA: TGTGCCACCAGTGATTTAAGAGGGACACCGGAGACCCAGTACTTC
CDR3: CATSDLRGTPETQYF

V: TRBV7-9
D: NA
size: NA
J: TRBJ2-5
DNA: TGTGCCAGCAGCTCAACAGGGTCCCAAGAGTATGAGACCCAGTACTTC
CDR3: CASSSTGSQEYETQYF

V: TRBV18
D: TRBD2
size: few
J: TRBJ2-7
DNA: TGTGCCAGCTCACTAGCGGGGGGCTCGAGCTCCTACGAGCAGTACTTC
CDR3: CASSLAGGSSSYEQYF

V: TRBV6-5
D: NA
size: NA
J: TRBJ2-7
DNA: TGTGCCAGCACTATTACTTCCTACGAGCAGTACTTC
CDR3: CASTITSYEQYF

V: TRBV9
D: TRBD1
size: NA
J: TRBJ2-1
DNA: TGTGCCAGCAGCGAATCGACAGGGGGCCTCAATGAGCAGTTCTTC
CDR3: CASSESTGGLNEQFF

V: TRBV29-1
D: NA
size: NA
J: TRBJ1-2
DNA: TGCAGCCCCGGTCCTGACTATGGCTACACCTTC
CDR3: CSPGPDYGYTF

V: TRBV10-3
D: NA
size: once
J: TRBJ1-6
DNA: TGTGCCATCAGTGATAGGGGACTTGAATCACCCCTCCACTTT
CDR3: CAISDRGLESPLHF

V: TRBV6-5
D: NA
size: few
J: TRBJ2-2
DNA: TGTGCCAGCAGTTACGTCCGGTTTACCGGGGAGCTGTTTTTT
CDR3: CASSYVRFTGELFF

V: TRBV5-1
D: TRBD1
size: NA
J: TRBJ1-1
DNA: TGCGCCAGCAGCTTATACGGACAGGGGGGGACTGAAGCTTTCTTT
CDR3: CASSLYGQGGTEAFF

V: TRBV2
D: TRBD2
size: NA
J: TRBJ2-1
DNA: TGTGCCAGCAGCCCTAGGAGCGGGGGGTACAATGAGCAGTTCTTC
CDR3: CASSPRSGGYNEQFF

V: TRBV27
D: NA
size: once
J: TRBJ1-4
DNA: TGTGCCAGCAGGCTAAATGAAAAACTGTTTTTT
CDR3: CASRLNEKLFF

V: TRBV7-9
D: NA
size: NA
J: TRBJ1-1
DNA: TGTGCCAGCAGCTTCGACACGAACACTGAAGCTTTCTTT
CDR3: CASSFDTNTEAFF

V: TRBV7-9
D: NA
size: NA
J: TRBJ2-3
DNA: TGTGCCAGCAGCACGCCGACAGGTGTAACAGATACGCAGTATTTT
CDR3: CASSTPTGVTDTQYF

V: TRBV5-1
D: TRBD2
size: NA
J: TRBJ2-7
DNA: TGCGCCAGCAGCTTGAATCGCGGGGGTGGCGAGCAGTACTTC
CDR3: CASSLNRGGGEQYF

V: TRBV18
D: TRBD1
size: NA
J: TRBJ1-6
DNA: TGTGCCAGCTCACAGGACAGGGACTCACCCCTCCACTTT
CDR3: CASSQDRDSPLHF

V: TRBV7-2
D: TRBD1
size: NA
J: TRBJ1-5
DNA: TGTGCCAGCAGCCATGCCCGGACAGGGCTTAGCAATCAGCCCCAGCATTTT
CDR3: CASSHARTGLSNQPQHF

V: TRBV5-6
D: NA
size: NA
J: TRBJ1-2
DNA: TGTGCCAGCAGCTTGGCCCCGGGGGACGGAGGCTACACCTTC
CDR3: CASSLAPGDGGYTF

V: TRBV7-3
D: TRBD2
size: NA
J: TRBJ2-7
DNA: TGTGCCAGCAGCCCCCACGGGACTAGCGAATACGAGCAGTACTTC
CDR3: CASSPHGTSEYEQYF

V: TRBV24-1
D: NA
size: NA
J: TRBJ2-5
DNA: TGTGCCACCAGGGACTCACAAGAGACCCAGTACTTC
CDR3: CATRDSQETQYF

V: TRBV30
D: NA
size: NA
J: TRBJ1-6
DNA: TGTGCCTGGAGTGTACAACAGGGAATCTCACCCCTCCACTTT
CDR3: CAWSVQQGISPLHF